This entry is about one T cell receptor beta chain. Its specificity is not known. This sample was taken from a study of vaccination and CD4 T cells after COVID-19. CDR3 length: 13 amino acids. V lost 2 bases and J lost 7, with 12 bases in between. From germline, CDR1 is SGHNT and CDR2 YYREEE (reference sequence). Researchers used the Oncomine TCR Beta short-read assay to sequence DNA from cultured CD4+ T cells. TCRdb ran MiXCR on the PCR reads and lists one entry per CDR3 protein. The data show about 6,600 distinct CDR3 sequences, more than 45% seen once. Treatment: roughly 10-day PBMC culture with coronavirus spike peptide pools or control peptides (ViraFEST assay). Ahead of the COVID-19 pandemic (2011-2018), the CD4+ T cells of the unexposed donor were collected. Both SARS-CoV-2 S/N and four cold-coronavirus spikes were used, cells permitting, to probe CD4+ T cells of unexposed donors.

The origin of this receptor is a human donor in good health. Input material: CD4+ T cells from blood, cultured in vitro. This chain uses TRBV5-4 with TRBJ1-1, with D tentatively TRBD1 (6 bases). The CDR3, as DNA: TGTGCCAGCAGCTTTGGGGGGGCTGGTGAAGCTTTCTTT. Translated, it gives CASSFGGAGEAFF.